The entry below gives a single T cell receptor (beta chain) sequence along with its context. Its cognate antigen is unknown. These data come from a study of somatic mutations in cytotoxic T cells in rheumatoid arthritis. Whole-study results and caveats: Rheumatoid arthritis patients showed slight TRBV07 underrepresentation, and this was not adjusted for multiple comparisons.

Trimming at V came to 4 bases and at J to 0 bases, leaving 4 bases not matched to a gene. The CDR3 extends over 16 amino acids. Assay: immunoSEQ multiplex PCR; the TCRdb copy retains only in-frame clones and omits some. Among 15,000 to 20,000 clones, 65% to 75% were seen once, and the ten largest hold 13% to 15%. The sequencing sample was made of CD8+ T cells sorted from blood. V usage is TRBV5-3 and J usage is TRBJ1-4; 9 positions match TRBD1. TRBV5-3 is placed among ORFs of uncertain function. This sequence was found in an adult with rheumatoid arthritis. The chain's CDR3 is CARSVRDRATNEKLFF. The CDR3 DNA sequence: TGTGCCAGAAGCGTCCGGGACAGGGCAACTAATGAAAAACTGTTTTTT.